The present T cell receptor beta chain was sequenced within a study of cytomegalovirus exposure and HLA in healthy donors. Remarks on this clone: As yet, its antigen is unknown.

PCR primers comprised 60 Vbeta and 13 Jbeta primers. Sequenced by immunoSEQ multiplex PCR; TCRdb stores in-frame clones only, minus some. The sample has about 190,000 clones; approximately 81% are singletons. Regarding the study as a whole: The authors listed approximately 160 TCR beta chains as cytomegalovirus-associated. Later on, a genetic analysis was performed. It linked a missense variant in DCLRE1C with V- and J-gene trimming of TCR beta. Most subjects had HLA-A and HLA-B alleles reportedly predicted accurately by TCR beta sequences. Per a prior analysis, the majority of TCR beta V segments were productive roughly 90% or roughly 30% of the time.

Germline CDR1 LNHNV, CDR2 YYDKDF (reference sequence). V gave up 0 bases and J gave up 13 bases; unmatched junction bases: 8. The CDR3 spans 14 residues. This sequence was found in a man aged 50 to 59 in good health and CMV-seronegative. The sample taken for sequencing was PBMCs. The rearrangement joins TRBV15 to TRBJ1-2; TRBD1 aligns across 10 bases. CDR3 in DNA: TGTGCCACCAGCAGAGATTGGGACAGGGGAAGTATCACCTTC. As protein: CATSRDWDRGSITF.